This T cell receptor beta chain originates from a study of T cell responses to AZD1222 COVID-19 vaccine. About the research overall: Second-dose intervals of approximately 4 or approximately 12 weeks were pooled.

Comments on this clone: Its antigen remains unidentified.

General study findings and limits: Clonal diversity may have been underestimated, and the donors were mostly white British, with more females than males. Only a handful of people who got AZD1222 tested seropositive at baseline. Every sample of the repertoires postdated the peak T cell response.

Here immunoSEQ multiplex PCR was the method, and the copy in TCRdb shows in-frame clones only, minus some. The table has nearly 90,000 clones, nearly 90% seen once. The sequence was obtained from an adult in good health. Here the sequenced sample was peripheral blood, taken on day 0 of AZD1222 vaccination.

CDR3 in DNA: TGTGCCAGCAGTGTGTTTGGGACAGGGGATAGCAATCAGCCCCAGCATTTT. Encoded protein: CASSVFGTGDSNQPQHF. The chain links TRBV6-1 to TRBJ1-5; 10 nucleotides line up with TRBD1. CDR3 size: 17 residues. The junction had 6 bases not matched to a gene; V was cut back by 4 bases and J by 0 bases. Germline V gene sequence: CDR1 MNHNS, CDR2 SASEGT.